Reported below is one TCR beta chain. V was pared by 2 bases and J by 3 bases, with 14 bases between. This CDR3 has 16 amino acids. CDR1 is SGDLS, CDR2 YYNGEE, per germline. How the authors handled the data: Estimation of nucleated cell counts was performed using reference gene primer amplification. TCRdb keeps only in-frame clones here, not all; method: immunoSEQ multiplex PCR. The DNA gave D and trimming, while V, J and clone size come from that table. This table holds about 190,000 clones, about 86% found once. This entry comes from a study of blood T cell repertoires in COVID-19. Study at large: The origin of the acute and convalescent COVID-19 samples was the United States, Italy and Spain. T cells, B-cell-depleted T cells, or PBMCs provided the cDNA or gDNA that served as material.

This clonotype was sampled from a man younger than 45 with active or convalescent COVID-19. The sample consisted of peripheral blood. The rearrangement uses TRBV9 and TRBJ2-2, with D possibly being TRBD1 (6 bases). Written as DNA, the CDR3 is TGTGCCAGCAGCGTTTCACAGGGTACGGACACCGGGGAGCTGTTTTTT. Translation gives CASSVSQGTDTGELFF.